This is a list of T cell receptor beta chains from one sample in a study of blood T cell repertoires in COVID-19. TCRdb's copy holds only in-frame clones and misses some; the assay was immunoSEQ multiplex PCR. The sample lists 70,000 to 95,000 clones; around 92% were seen once. The sequenced sample consisted of peripheral blood. Every receptor here comes from a woman aged 55-69 years with active COVID-19. CDR3s include the opening cysteine and the closing phenylalanine or tryptophan. Fields, in order: clone size, J gene, D gene, V gene, CDR3 protein, CDR3 DNA. A D gene is named only where the DNA matches it firmly. Some rows have no size entry. The others give once, few or many, or a class for an expanded clone.

size: NA
J: TRBJ2-1
D: NA
V: TRBV12-5
CDR3: CASVRVENEQFF
DNA: TGTGCTAGTGTCCGGGTTGAAAATGAGCAGTTCTTC

size: NA
J: TRBJ2-3
D: TRBD2
V: TRBV5-1
CDR3: CASSPGDYPSTDTQYF
DNA: TGCGCCAGCAGCCCCGGGGACTACCCTAGCACAGATACGCAGTATTTT

size: NA
J: TRBJ2-5
D: TRBD1
V: TRBV6-5
CDR3: CASSYEAGGNRDF
DNA: TGTGCCAGCAGTTACGAGGCAGGGGGCAATAGGGACTTC

size: NA
J: TRBJ2-5
D: NA
V: TRBV28
CDR3: CASSLSGVETQYF
DNA: TGTGCCAGCAGTTTATCAGGGGTGGAGACCCAGTACTTC

size: NA
J: TRBJ1-6
D: NA
V: TRBV9
CDR3: CASSPRTARESPLHF
DNA: TGTGCCAGCAGCCCCCGGACAGCTAGGGAATCACCCCTCCACTTT

size: NA
J: TRBJ2-7
D: NA
V: TRBV7-8
CDR3: CASSPGHTTYEQYF
DNA: TGTGCCAGCAGCCCCGGACACACCACCTACGAGCAGTACTTC

size: NA
J: TRBJ2-2
D: NA
V: TRBV28
CDR3: CASSFSTGELFF
DNA: TGTGCCAGCAGTTTCTCCACCGGGGAGCTGTTTTTT

size: NA
J: TRBJ2-7
D: NA
V: TRBV2
CDR3: CASSEIRSVSYEQYF
DNA: TGTGCCAGCAGTGAAATAAGATCGGTATCCTACGAGCAGTACTTC

size: NA
J: TRBJ1-5
D: NA
V: TRBV28
CDR3: CASRPYRAYSNQPQHF
DNA: TGTGCCAGCAGACCGTACAGGGCTTATAGCAATCAGCCCCAGCATTTT

size: NA
J: TRBJ2-7
D: TRBD1
V: TRBV7-2
CDR3: CASKKGQGITYEQYF
DNA: TGTGCCAGCAAGAAAGGACAGGGGATAACCTACGAGCAGTACTTC

size: NA
J: TRBJ2-3
D: TRBD2
V: TRBV20-1
CDR3: CSAIDGGGSKDTQYF
DNA: TGCAGTGCTATTGATGGCGGGGGGAGTAAAGATACGCAGTATTTT

size: NA
J: TRBJ1-1
D: NA
V: TRBV28
CDR3: CASTPRGEGRRAFF
DNA: TGTGCCAGCACCCCCCGAGGGGAGGGAAGGAGAGCTTTCTTT

size: NA
J: TRBJ2-1
D: TRBD2
V: TRBV5-1
CDR3: CASGLAGYYNEQFF
DNA: TGCGCCAGCGGACTAGCGGGATACTACAATGAGCAGTTCTTC

size: NA
J: TRBJ1-2
D: NA
V: TRBV27
CDR3: CASSLTALGNYGYTF
DNA: TGTGCCAGCAGTTTGACAGCTTTAGGGAACTATGGCTACACCTTC

size: NA
J: TRBJ2-7
D: TRBD2
V: TRBV11-3
CDR3: CASSFGTKGNEQYF
DNA: TGTGCCAGCAGCTTCGGGACTAAGGGGAACGAGCAGTACTTC

size: NA
J: TRBJ2-1
D: NA
V: TRBV7-9
CDR3: CASSLLRGGAIDEQFF
DNA: TGTGCCAGCAGCTTATTGAGAGGGGGGGCTATTGATGAGCAGTTCTTC

size: NA
J: TRBJ2-5
D: NA
V: TRBV7-2
CDR3: CASSPDKVQYF
DNA: TGTGCCAGCAGCCCAGACAAGGTCCAGTACTTC

size: NA
J: TRBJ2-7
D: TRBD1
V: TRBV19
CDR3: CASSKDRGLQYEQYF
DNA: TGTGCCAGTAGTAAGGACAGGGGCTTACAGTACGAGCAGTACTTC

size: NA
J: TRBJ2-1
D: TRBD2
V: TRBV6-6
CDR3: CASSPSGTSGVYNEQFF
DNA: TGTGCCAGCAGTCCCTCCGGGACTAGCGGGGTCTACAATGAGCAGTTCTTC

size: NA
J: TRBJ1-3
D: NA
V: TRBV3-1/TRBV3-2
CDR3: CASSQDYGSGNTIYF
DNA: TGTGCCAGCAGCCAAGATTACGGGTCTGGAAACACCATATATTTT

size: NA
J: TRBJ2-2
D: TRBD2
V: TRBV7-2
CDR3: CASSLWGGRNTGELFF
DNA: TGTGCCAGCAGCTTATGGGGCGGGAGGAACACCGGGGAGCTGTTTTTT

size: NA
J: TRBJ2-2
D: NA
V: TRBV7-9
CDR3: CASSSGQGGAGELFF
DNA: TGTGCCAGCAGCTCCGGACAGGGAGGGGCCGGGGAGCTGTTTTTT

size: NA
J: TRBJ2-1
D: NA
V: TRBV12-5
CDR3: CASGRTELGLFVGNEQFF
DNA: TGTGCTAGTGGTCGGACGGAACTAGGGCTATTCGTGGGGAATGAGCAGTTCTTC

size: NA
J: TRBJ2-1
D: TRBD2
V: TRBV18
CDR3: CASSLGLDNEQFF
DNA: TGTGCCAGCTCCTTGGGACTAGACAATGAGCAGTTCTTC

size: once
J: TRBJ2-1
D: TRBD2
V: TRBV2
CDR3: CASSESSGTLGYYNEQFF
DNA: TGTGCCAGCAGTGAATCAAGCGGGACTCTTGGCTACTACAATGAGCAGTTCTTC

size: NA
J: TRBJ1-2
D: NA
V: TRBV10-1
CDR3: CASSTDSNYGYTF
DNA: TGCGCCAGCAGTACCGACAGCAACTATGGCTACACCTTC

size: NA
J: TRBJ2-1
D: TRBD2
V: TRBV7-8
CDR3: CASSGTGTRGNNEQFF
DNA: TGTGCCAGCAGCGGCACCGGGACTAGAGGAAACAATGAGCAGTTCTTC

size: NA
J: TRBJ2-1
D: TRBD1
V: TRBV28
CDR3: CASSFPTGGLVNEQFF
DNA: TGTGCCAGCAGTTTCCCGACAGGGGGCTTAGTGAATGAGCAGTTCTTC

size: NA
J: TRBJ2-5
D: TRBD2
V: TRBV7-9
CDR3: CASSPTGGETQYF
DNA: TGTGCCAGCAGCCCGACGGGGGGGGAGACCCAGTACTTC

size: once
J: TRBJ1-4
D: NA
V: TRBV5-1
CDR3: CASSRGYNEKLFF
DNA: TGCGCCAGCAGCAGGGGTTATAATGAAAAACTGTTTTTT

size: NA
J: TRBJ1-5
D: NA
V: TRBV11-2
CDR3: CASSLLSGSNQPQHF
DNA: TGTGCCAGCAGCTTATTGTCAGGGTCCAATCAGCCCCAGCATTTT

size: NA
J: TRBJ1-1
D: NA
V: TRBV2
CDR3: CASIWARENTEAFF
DNA: TGTGCCAGCATCTGGGCCAGGGAGAACACTGAAGCTTTCTTT

size: NA
J: TRBJ2-5
D: TRBD2
V: TRBV6-2/TRBV6-3
CDR3: CASSYPKPRLAPGETQYF
DNA: TGTGCCAGCAGTTACCCCAAACCCCGACTAGCGCCTGGAGAGACCCAGTACTTC

size: NA
J: TRBJ2-5
D: TRBD1
V: TRBV11-3
CDR3: CASSLGQGQKTQYF
DNA: TGTGCCAGCAGCTTGGGACAGGGTCAGAAGACCCAGTACTTC

size: NA
J: TRBJ2-1
D: NA
V: TRBV5-1
CDR3: CASSLAGLSSYNEQFF
DNA: TGCGCCAGCAGCTTGGCCGGTTTGTCGTCCTACAATGAGCAGTTCTTC

size: NA
J: TRBJ2-3
D: NA
V: TRBV11-2
CDR3: CASSLVLVDTQYF
DNA: TGTGCCAGCAGCTTAGTCCTAGTCGATACGCAGTATTTT